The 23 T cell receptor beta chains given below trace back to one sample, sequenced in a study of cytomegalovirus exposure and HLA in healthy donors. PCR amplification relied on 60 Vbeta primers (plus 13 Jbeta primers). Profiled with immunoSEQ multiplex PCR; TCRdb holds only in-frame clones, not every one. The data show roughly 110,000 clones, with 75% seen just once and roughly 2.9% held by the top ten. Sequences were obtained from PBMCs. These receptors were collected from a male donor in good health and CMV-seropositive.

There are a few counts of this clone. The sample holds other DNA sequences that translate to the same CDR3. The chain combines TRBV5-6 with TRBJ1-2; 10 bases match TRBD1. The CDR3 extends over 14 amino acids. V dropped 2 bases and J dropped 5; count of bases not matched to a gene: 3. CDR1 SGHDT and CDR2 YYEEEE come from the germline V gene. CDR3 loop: CASSFRQGAYGYTF. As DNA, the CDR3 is TGTGCCAGCAGCTTTCGACAGGGGGCATATGGCTACACCTTC.

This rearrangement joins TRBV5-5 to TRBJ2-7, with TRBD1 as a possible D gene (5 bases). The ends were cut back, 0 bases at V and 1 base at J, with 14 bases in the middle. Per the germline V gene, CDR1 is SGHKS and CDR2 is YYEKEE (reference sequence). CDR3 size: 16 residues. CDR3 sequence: CASSLAIYRRSYEQYF. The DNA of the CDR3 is TGTGCCAGCAGCTTGGCCATTTACAGGCGATCCTACGAGCAGTACTTC.

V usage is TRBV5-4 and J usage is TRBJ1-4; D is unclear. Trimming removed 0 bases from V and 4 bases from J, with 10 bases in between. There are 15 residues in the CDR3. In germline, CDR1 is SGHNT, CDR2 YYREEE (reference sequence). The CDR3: CASSLDYSLNEKLFF. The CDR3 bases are TGTGCCAGCAGCTTGGATTACAGCCTTAATGAAAAACTGTTTTTT.

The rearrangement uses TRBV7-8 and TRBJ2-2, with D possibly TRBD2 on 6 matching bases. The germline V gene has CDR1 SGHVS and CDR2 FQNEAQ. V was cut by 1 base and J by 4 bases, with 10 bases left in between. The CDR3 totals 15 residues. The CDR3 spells CASSLGGVRTGELFF. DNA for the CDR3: TGTGCCAGCAGCTTAGGGGGGGTACGCACCGGGGAGCTGTTTTTT.

The CDR3 DNA reads as TGTGCCTGGAGTGTAAGCGCAACGGAAAAACTGTTTTTT. The encoded protein is CAWSVSATEKLFF. The chain links TRBV30 to TRBJ1-4; no clear D gene. The CDR3 is 13 amino acids. The germline V gene encodes CDR1 GTSNPN and CDR2 SVGIG (reference sequence). Trimming pared 0 bases from V and 8 bases from J, leaving 10 bases between.

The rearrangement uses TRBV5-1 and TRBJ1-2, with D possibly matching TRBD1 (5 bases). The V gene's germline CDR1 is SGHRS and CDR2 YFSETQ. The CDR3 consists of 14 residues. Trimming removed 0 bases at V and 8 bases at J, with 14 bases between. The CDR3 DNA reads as TGCGCCAGCAGCTTGGTTGCGGGGGATGGCGGCTACACCTTC. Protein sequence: CASSLVAGDGGYTF. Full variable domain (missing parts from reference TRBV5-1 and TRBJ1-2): KAGVTQTPRYLIKTRGQQVTLSCSPISGHRSVSWYQQTPGQGLQFLFEYFSETQRNKGNFPGRFSGRQFSNSRSEMNVSTLELGDSALYLCASSLVAGDGGYTFGSGTRLTVV.

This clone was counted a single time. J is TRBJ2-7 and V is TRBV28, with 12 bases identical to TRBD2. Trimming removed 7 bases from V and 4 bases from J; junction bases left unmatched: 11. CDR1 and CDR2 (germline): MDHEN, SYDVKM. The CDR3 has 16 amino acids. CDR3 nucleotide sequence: TGTGCCAGCAAGGAACCTCTAGCGGGAGGGTTTTACGAGCAGTACTTC. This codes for CASKEPLAGGFYEQYF. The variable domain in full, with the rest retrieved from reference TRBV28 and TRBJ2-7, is DVKVTQSSRYLVKRTGEKVFLECVQDMDHENMFWYRQDPGLGLRLIYFSYDVKMKEKGDIPEGYSVSREKKERFSLILESASTNQTSMYLCASKEPLAGGFYEQYFGPGTRLTVT.

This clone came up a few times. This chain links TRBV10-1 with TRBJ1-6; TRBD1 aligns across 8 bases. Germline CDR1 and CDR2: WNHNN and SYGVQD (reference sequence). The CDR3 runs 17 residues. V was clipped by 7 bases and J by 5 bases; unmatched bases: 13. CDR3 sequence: CASTRTGRPNDNSPLHF. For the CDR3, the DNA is TGCGCCAGCACCAGGACAGGGCGCCCCAATGATAATTCACCCCTCCACTTT.

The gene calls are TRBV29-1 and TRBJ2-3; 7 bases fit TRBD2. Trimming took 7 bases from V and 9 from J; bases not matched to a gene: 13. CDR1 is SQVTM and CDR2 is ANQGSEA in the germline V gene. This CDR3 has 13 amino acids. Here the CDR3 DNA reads TGCAGCGCTCCGGGGGGAGCACTTGGGACGCAGTATTTT. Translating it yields CSAPGGALGTQYF.

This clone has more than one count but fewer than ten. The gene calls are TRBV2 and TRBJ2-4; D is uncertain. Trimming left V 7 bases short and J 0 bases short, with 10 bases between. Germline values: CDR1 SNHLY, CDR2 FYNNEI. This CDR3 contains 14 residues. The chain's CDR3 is CASIESGAKNIQYF. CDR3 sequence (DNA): TGTGCCAGCATAGAGTCCGGAGCCAAAAACATTCAGTACTTC.

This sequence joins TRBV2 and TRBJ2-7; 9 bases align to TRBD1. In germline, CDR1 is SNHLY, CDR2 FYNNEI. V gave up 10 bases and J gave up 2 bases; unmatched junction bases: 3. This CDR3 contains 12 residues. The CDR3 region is CATRDRAYEQYF. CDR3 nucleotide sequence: TGTGCCACCCGGGACAGGGCCTACGAGCAGTACTTC.

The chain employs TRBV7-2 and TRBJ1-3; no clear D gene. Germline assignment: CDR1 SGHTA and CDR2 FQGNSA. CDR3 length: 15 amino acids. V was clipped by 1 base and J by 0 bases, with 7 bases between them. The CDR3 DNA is TGTGCCAGCAGCTTAGGTGGGAGCTCTGGAAACACCATATATTTT. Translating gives CASSLGGSSGNTIYF.

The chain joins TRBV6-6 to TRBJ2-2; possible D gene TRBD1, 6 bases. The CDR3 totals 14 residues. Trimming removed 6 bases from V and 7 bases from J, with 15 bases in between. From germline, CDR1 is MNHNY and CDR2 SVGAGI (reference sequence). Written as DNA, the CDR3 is TGTGCCAGCAGGCAGAACAGGGTTTACGGGGAGCTGTTTTTT. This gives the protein CASRQNRVYGELFF.

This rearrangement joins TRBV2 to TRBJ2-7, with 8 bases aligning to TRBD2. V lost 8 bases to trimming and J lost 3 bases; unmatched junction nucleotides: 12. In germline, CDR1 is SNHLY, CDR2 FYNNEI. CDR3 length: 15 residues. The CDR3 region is CASQQSDAGGYEQYF. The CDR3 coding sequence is TGTGCCAGCCAGCAATCCGACGCGGGGGGCTACGAGCAGTACTTC.

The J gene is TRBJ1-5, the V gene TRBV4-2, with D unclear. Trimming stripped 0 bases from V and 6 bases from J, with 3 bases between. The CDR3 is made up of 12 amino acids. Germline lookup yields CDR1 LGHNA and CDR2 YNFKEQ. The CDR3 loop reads CASSQDGQPQHF. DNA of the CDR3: TGTGCCAGCAGCCAAGACGGTCAGCCCCAGCATTTT.

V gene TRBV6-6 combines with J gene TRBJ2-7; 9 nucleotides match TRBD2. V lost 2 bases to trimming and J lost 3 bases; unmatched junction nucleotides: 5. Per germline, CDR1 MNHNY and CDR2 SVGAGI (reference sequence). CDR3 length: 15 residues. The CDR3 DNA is TGTGCCAGCAGTTACGGAGCGGGAGGAGGCTACGAGCAGTACTTC. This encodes CASSYGAGGGYEQYF.

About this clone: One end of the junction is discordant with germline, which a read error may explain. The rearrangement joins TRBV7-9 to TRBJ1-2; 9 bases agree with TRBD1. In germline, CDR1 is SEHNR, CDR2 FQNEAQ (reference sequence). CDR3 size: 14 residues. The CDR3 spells CASSLAGQGYGYTF. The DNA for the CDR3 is TGTGCCAGCAGCCTAGCCGGACAGGGGTATGGCTACACCTTC. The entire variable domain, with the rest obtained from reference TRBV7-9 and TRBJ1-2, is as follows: DTGVSQNPRHKITKRGQNVTFRCDPISEHNRLYWYRQTLGQGPEFLTYFQNEAQLEKSRLLSDRFSAERPKGSFSTLEIQRTEQGDSAMYLCASSLAGQGYGYTFGSGTRLTVV.

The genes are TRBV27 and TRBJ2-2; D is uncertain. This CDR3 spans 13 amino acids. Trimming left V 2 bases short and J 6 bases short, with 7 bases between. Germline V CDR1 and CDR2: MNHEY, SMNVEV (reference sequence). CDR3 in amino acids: CASSLPSSGELFF. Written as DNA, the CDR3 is TGTGCCAGCAGTTTACCCTCGTCCGGGGAGCTGTTTTTT.

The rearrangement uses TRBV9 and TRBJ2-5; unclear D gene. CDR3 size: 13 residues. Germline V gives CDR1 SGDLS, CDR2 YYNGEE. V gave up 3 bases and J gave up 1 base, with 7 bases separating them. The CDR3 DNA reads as TGTGCCAGCAGCGCCCTATCCCAAGAGACCCAGTACTTC. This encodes CASSALSQETQYF.

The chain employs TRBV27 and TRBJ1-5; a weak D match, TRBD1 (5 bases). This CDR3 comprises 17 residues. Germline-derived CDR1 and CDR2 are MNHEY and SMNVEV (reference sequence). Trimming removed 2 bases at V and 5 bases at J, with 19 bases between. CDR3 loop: CASSLRWAGYTYQPQHF. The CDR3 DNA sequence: TGTGCCAGCAGTTTACGTTGGGCAGGGTATACCTATCAGCCCCAGCATTTT.

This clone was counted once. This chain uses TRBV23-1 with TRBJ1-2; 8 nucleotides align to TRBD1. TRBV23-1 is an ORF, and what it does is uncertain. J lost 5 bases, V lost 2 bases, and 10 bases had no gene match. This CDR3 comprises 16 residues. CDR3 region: CASSQHHITGGYGYTF. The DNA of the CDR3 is TGCGCCAGCAGTCAACACCACATTACAGGGGGGTATGGCTACACCTTC.

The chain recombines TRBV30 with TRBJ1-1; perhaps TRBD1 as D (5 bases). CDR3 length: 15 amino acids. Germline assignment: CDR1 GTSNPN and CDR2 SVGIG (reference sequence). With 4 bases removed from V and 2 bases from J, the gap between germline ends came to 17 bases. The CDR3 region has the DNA TGTGCCTGGAACGTCATGTGGGGGGATAACACTGAAGCTTTCTTT. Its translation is CAWNVMWGDNTEAFF.

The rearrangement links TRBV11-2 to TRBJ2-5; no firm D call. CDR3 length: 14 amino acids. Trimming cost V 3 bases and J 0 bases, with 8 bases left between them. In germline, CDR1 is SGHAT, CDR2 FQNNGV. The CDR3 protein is CASSLRSNQETQYF. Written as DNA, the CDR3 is TGTGCCAGCAGCTTGCGCTCTAACCAAGAGACCCAGTACTTC.